Shown below are 6 T cell receptor beta chains from a single sample sequenced in a study of T cell responses to AZD1222 COVID-19 vaccine. TCRdb's copy holds only in-frame clones and misses some; the assay was immunoSEQ multiplex PCR. The table records some 150,000 clones, roughly 93% of them present only once. The sequenced sample was peripheral blood, obtained 28 days after the second AZD1222 dose. The receptor set was obtained from an adult who received the AZD1222 COVID-19 vaccine.

In DNA form, the CDR3 reads TGTGCCAGCAGCTTCATAATACACGGGATTCCCTCCAATGAGCAGTTCTTC. This codes for CASSFIIHGIPSNEQFF. The J gene is TRBJ2-1, the V gene TRBV11-2; the D gene is possibly TRBD2 (5 bases). Germline V gives CDR1 SGHAT, CDR2 FQNNGV. Between the trimmed V and J ends, which lost 3 bases and 6 bases, there was a span of 21 bases. This CDR3 comprises 17 residues.

V and J are TRBV4-2 and TRBJ2-4, with a possible D match to TRBD2 (5 bases). V was clipped by 0 bases and J by 8 bases, with 14 bases between them. Germline lookup yields CDR1 LGHNA and CDR2 YNFKEQ. This CDR3 has 15 residues. CDR3 nucleotide sequence: TGTGCCAGCAGCCAAGATGGACTGGCCTGGGACATTCAGTACTTC. Its translation: CASSQDGLAWDIQYF.

The chain employs TRBV9 and TRBJ2-1; 10 bases line up with TRBD2. With V trimmed by 2 bases and J by 7 bases, 3 bases remained unmatched. This CDR3 region has 14 residues. Germline CDR1 is SGDLS and CDR2 is YYNGEE. The CDR3 region is CASSVQRGGNEQFF. DNA for the CDR3: TGTGCCAGCAGCGTCCAGCGGGGGGGGAATGAGCAGTTCTTC.

This rearrangement joins TRBV18 to TRBJ1-6; no clear D gene. This CDR3 is built from 13 residues. CDR1 is KGHSH and CDR2 is LQKENI in the germline V gene. V was clipped by 4 bases and J by 8 bases, with 9 bases between them. The CDR3 reads CASSRGTDSPLHF. The CDR3 DNA reads TGTGCCAGCTCACGGGGAACCGATTCACCCCTCCACTTT.

V gene TRBV6-5 combines with J gene TRBJ1-5; D not resolved. This CDR3 has 15 residues. Trimming shortened V by 2 bases and J by 5 bases, and 13 bases separated the two germline ends. The germline V gene encodes CDR1 MNHEY and CDR2 SVGAGI. CDR3 nucleotides: TGTGCCAGCAGTTACCTTCACACCGCCGATCAGCCCCAGCATTTT. Amino acid sequence: CASSYLHTADQPQHF.

The V gene is TRBV11-2, the J gene TRBJ2-1, with 9 bases fitting TRBD2. CDR1 is SGHAT and CDR2 is FQNNGV in the germline V gene. Losses at the gene ends were 5 bases for V and 0 bases for J; bases not matched to a gene: 5. The CDR3 consists of 16 residues. The CDR3 DNA sequence: TGTGCCAGCAGCCGAAGCGGGAGGAGCTCCTACAATGAGCAGTTCTTC. Protein sequence: CASSRSGRSSYNEQFF.